Reported below is one T cell receptor beta chain. The CDR3 totals 14 residues. Germline CDR1 reads MNHEY; CDR2 reads SVGAGI. Trimming stripped 2 bases from V and 3 bases from J, with 10 bases between. The record originates from a study of control samples from healthy donors and cancer patients. Sequencing was performed with immunoSEQ multiplex PCR; in TCRdb, only in-frame clones are kept and a portion is missing. The data contain roughly 95,000 clones, 80% to 90% of them singletons. The V gene is TRBV6-5, the J gene TRBJ1-1; a weak D match, TRBD1 (5 bases). The receptor comes from a man aged 25 to 40 in good health. Source material: blood. Written as DNA, the CDR3 is TGTGCCAGCAGTTACGGGGCGTGGGACACTGAAGCTTTCTTT. The encoded protein is CASSYGAWDTEAFF.